What follows is one TCR beta chain and its context. Its antigen is currently unknown. The CDR3 totals 16 residues. Germline CDR1 and CDR2: SGHTA and FQGNSA. The germline V and J ends were trimmed by 3 bases and 4 bases, with 16 bases remaining between them. These data originate in a study of cytomegalovirus exposure and HLA in healthy donors. Notes on the study in general: TRBV6-2, TRBV6-3 and some other V segments were excluded as indistinguishable.

Amplification used 60 Vbeta primers and 13 Jbeta primers. Assay used: immunoSEQ multiplex PCR; TCRdb lists only in-frame clones, some missing. The sample has about 100,000 clones; more than 65% are singletons. The donors were healthy bone marrow donors. The chain uses TRBV7-2 and TRBJ1-3; TRBD1 might be the D (6 bases). This sequence originates from a woman between 18 and 30 years old in good health and CMV-seropositive. Material for sequencing was PBMCs. The chain's CDR3 is CASSFQPGAGGNTIYF. The CDR3 region has the DNA TGTGCCAGCAGCTTCCAACCAGGGGCAGGAGGAAACACCATATATTTT.